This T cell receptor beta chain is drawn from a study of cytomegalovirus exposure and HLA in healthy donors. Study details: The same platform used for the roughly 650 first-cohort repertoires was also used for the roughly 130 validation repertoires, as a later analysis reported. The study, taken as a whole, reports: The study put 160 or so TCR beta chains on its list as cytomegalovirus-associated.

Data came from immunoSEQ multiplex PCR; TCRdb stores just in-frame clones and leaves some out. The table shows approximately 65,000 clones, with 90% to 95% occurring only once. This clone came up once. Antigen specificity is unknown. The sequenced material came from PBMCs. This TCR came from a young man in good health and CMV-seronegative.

CDR3 sequence reads: CASSADVAGRDTQYF. CDR3 in DNA: TGTGCCAGTAGTGCCGACGTGGCGGGAAGGGATACGCAGTATTTT. The rearrangement links TRBV19 to TRBJ2-3; possibly TRBD2 for D (6 bases). Deletions cut 5 bases from V and 6 bases from J, with 18 bases between. The CDR3 is 15 amino acids. CDR1 is LNHDA and CDR2 is SQIVND in the germline V gene (reference sequence).